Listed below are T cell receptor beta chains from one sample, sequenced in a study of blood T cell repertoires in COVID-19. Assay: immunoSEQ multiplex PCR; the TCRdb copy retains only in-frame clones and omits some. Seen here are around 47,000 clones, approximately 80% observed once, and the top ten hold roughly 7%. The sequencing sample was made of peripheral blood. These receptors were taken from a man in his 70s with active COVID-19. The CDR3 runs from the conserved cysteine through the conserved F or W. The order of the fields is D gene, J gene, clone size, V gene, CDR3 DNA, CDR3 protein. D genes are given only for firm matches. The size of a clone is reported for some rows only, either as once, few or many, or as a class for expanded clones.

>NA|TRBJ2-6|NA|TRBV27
TGTGCCAGCACGGCGATCGGCGGATTTTCTGGGGCCAACGTCCTGACTTTC
CASTAIGGFSGANVLTF
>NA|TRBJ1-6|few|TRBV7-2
TGTGCCAGCAGCCAGTATAATTCACCCCTCCACTTT
CASSQYNSPLHF
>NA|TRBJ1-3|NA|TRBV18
TGTGCCAGCTCCCCCTCGGGGTATGGAAACACCATATATTTT
CASSPSGYGNTIYF
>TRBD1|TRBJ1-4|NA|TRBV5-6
TGTGCCAGCAAACACAGGGGGCAAAATGAAAAACTGTTTTTT
CASKHRGQNEKLFF
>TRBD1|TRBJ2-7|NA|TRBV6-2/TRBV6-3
TGTGCCAGCAGTCGACAGGGGTTATACGAGCAGTACTTC
CASSRQGLYEQYF
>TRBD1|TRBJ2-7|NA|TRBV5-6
TGTGCCAGCGGGCTGAGGGACAGAACCTACGAGCAGTACTTC
CASGLRDRTYEQYF
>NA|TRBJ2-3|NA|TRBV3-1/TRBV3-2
TGTGCCAGCAGCCATACAACAGGGTCCACAGATACGCAGTATTTT
CASSHTTGSTDTQYF
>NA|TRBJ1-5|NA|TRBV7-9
TGTGCCAGCAGCATGGACGGGGGCAATCAGCCCCAGCATTTT
CASSMDGGNQPQHF
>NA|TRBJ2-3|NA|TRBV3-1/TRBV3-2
TGTGCCAGCAGCCAAGAGGGGGAGGGGGGCGACACAGATACGCAGTATTTT
CASSQEGEGGDTDTQYF
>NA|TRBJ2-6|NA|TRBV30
TGTGCCTGGAGTGTAAGGTCGGGCTCTGGGGCCAACGTCCTGACTTTC
CAWSVRSGSGANVLTF
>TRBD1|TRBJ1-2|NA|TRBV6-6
TGTGCCAGCAGTAACCCGACAGGGGGGGTTGGTGGCTACACCTTC
CASSNPTGGVGGYTF
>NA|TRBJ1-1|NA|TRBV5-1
TGCGCCAGCAGCTTGGGTCTAAATCCTGAAGCTTTCTTT
CASSLGLNPEAFF
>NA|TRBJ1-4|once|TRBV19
TGTGCCAGTAGTATCGCGGGAATCAGGGAAAAACTGTTTTTT
CASSIAGIREKLFF
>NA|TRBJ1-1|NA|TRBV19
TGTGCCACCACAGGGAGTTTGAACACTGAAGCTTTCTTT
CATTGSLNTEAFF
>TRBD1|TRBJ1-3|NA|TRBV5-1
TGCGCCAGCAGCTTGGAAGGGACAGGGATAGACACCATATATTTT
CASSLEGTGIDTIYF
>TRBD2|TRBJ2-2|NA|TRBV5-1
TGCGCCAGCGCCGGACGGGGGGCGAACACCGGGGAGCTGTTTTTT
CASAGRGANTGELFF
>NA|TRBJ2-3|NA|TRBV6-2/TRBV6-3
TGTGCCAGCAGTTACAGCTCCAAAGCTCCCAATACGCAGTATTTT
CASSYSSKAPNTQYF
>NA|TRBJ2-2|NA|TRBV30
TGTGCCTGGAGCTGGGGTGGTGGGGGGGCTTACACCGGGGAGCTGTTTTTT
CAWSWGGGGAYTGELFF
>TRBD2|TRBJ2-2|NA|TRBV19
TGTGCCAGTACTGATGGTGGGGGGGGCACCGGGGAGCTGTTTTTT
CASTDGGGGTGELFF
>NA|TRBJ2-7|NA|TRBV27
TGTGCCAGCAGTTCCCCGGGACACTCCTACGAGCAGTACTTC
CASSSPGHSYEQYF
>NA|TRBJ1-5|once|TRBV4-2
TGTGCCAGCAGCCAAGACGGTGGGCACCCCGTAAGCAATCAGCCCCAGCATTTT
CASSQDGGHPVSNQPQHF
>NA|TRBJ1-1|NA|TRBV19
TGTGCCAGTATACGGGGTTGGACTGAAGCTTTCTTT
CASIRGWTEAFF
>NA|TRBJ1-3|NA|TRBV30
TGTGCCTGGATGCCAGGGGCGTCTGGAAACACCATATATTTT
CAWMPGASGNTIYF
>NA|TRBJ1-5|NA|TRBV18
TGTGCCAGCTCACCACAATTGAGGACAGATCGGGATCAGCCCCAGCATTTT
CASSPQLRTDRDQPQHF
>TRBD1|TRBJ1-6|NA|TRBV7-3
TGTGCCAGCAGCGCCCAGGGGGGAAATAATTCACCCCTCCACTTT
CASSAQGGNNSPLHF
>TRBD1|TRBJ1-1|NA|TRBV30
TGTGCCTGGAAGAGGGGGCGGGTCACTGAAGCTTTCTTT
CAWKRGRVTEAFF
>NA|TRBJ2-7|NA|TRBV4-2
TGTGCCAGCAGCCAAGATTACCAGGGGACGTCTTGGGGCGAGCAGTACTTC
CASSQDYQGTSWGEQYF
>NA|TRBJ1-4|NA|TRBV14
TGTGCCAGCAGCCAAGATCACGGGTTTGAAAAACTGTTTTTT
CASSQDHGFEKLFF
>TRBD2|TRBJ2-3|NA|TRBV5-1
TGCGCCAGCAGCGGCTGGACTAGCGGGGGCACAGATACGCAGTATTTT
CASSGWTSGGTDTQYF
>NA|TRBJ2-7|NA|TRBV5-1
TGCGCCAGCAGCTTGGCCGGCAGGGGAGGGGGAGGAGAGCAGTACTTC
CASSLAGRGGGGEQYF
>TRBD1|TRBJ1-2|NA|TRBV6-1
TGTGCCAGCAGTGAAGCAAATCACAGGGGAGGTGGCTACACCTTC
CASSEANHRGGGYTF
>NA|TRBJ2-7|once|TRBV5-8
TGTGCCAGCAGCCCACGACACCTGGCCGAGCAGTACTTC
CASSPRHLAEQYF
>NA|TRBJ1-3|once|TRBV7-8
TGTGCCAGCAGCTTACCGGGGAACGGAAACACCATATATTTT
CASSLPGNGNTIYF
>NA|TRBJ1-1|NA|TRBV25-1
TGTGCCAGCAGTGTGACAGGTCCGCACACTGAAGCTTTCTTT
CASSVTGPHTEAFF
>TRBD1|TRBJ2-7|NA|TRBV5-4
TGTGCCAGCAGCTTACGACAGGGGGCGCAGATGGGAGAGCAGTACTTC
CASSLRQGAQMGEQYF
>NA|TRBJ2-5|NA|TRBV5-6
TGTGCCAGCAGCTCATACGAGAGGGTCTTGAAAAAGACCCAGTACTTC
CASSSYERVLKKTQYF
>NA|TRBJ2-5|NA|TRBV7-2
TGTGCCAGCAGCTCCGGCCCAGCGGACGTCGAGACCCAGTACTTC
CASSSGPADVETQYF
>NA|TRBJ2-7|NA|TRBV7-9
TGTGCCAGCAACCCGATGGAGGGGAGCTCCTACGAGCAGTACTTC
CASNPMEGSSYEQYF
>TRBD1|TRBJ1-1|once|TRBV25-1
TGTGCCAGCAGTGATCGACAGGGTATGAACACTGAAGCTTTCTTT
CASSDRQGMNTEAFF
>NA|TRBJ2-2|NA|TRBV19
TGTGCCAGTTCTACAACAGGATCCCCGAACACCGGGGAGCTGTTTTTT
CASSTTGSPNTGELFF
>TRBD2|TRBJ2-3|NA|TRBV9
TGTGCCAGCAGCGGAGCTAGCGGGGGCAACACAGATACGCAGTATTTT
CASSGASGGNTDTQYF
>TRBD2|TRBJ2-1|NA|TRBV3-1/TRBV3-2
TGTGCCAGCAGCCTTCAAGGAGGGGAGGGGTCCTACAATGAGCAGTTCTTC
CASSLQGGEGSYNEQFF
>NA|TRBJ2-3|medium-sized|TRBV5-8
TGTGCCAGCAGCTTTAGGACTCTCCTTGATACGCAGTATTTT
CASSFRTLLDTQYF
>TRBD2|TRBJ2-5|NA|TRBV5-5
TGTGCCAGCAGCTACGGGACTAGCTCCCAAGAGACCCAGTACTTC
CASSYGTSSQETQYF
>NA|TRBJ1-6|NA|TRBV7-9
TGTGCCAGCAGCCGATCGGATTCACCCCTCCACTTT
CASSRSDSPLHF
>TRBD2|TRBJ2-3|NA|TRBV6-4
TGTGCCAGCAGTCTAGCGGGGGGCGAAGATACGCAGTATTTT
CASSLAGGEDTQYF
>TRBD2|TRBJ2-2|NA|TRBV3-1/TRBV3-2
TGTGCCAGCAGCCCGGGGGGGAACACCGGGGAGCTGTTTTTT
CASSPGGNTGELFF
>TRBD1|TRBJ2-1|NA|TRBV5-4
TGTGCCAGCAGCTTGGGGGGGTATTGGGGACAGGGCGACAATGAGCAGTTCTTC
CASSLGGYWGQGDNEQFF
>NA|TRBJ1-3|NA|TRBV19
TGTGCCAGTAGTAGCGGCGGTGCTCTGGATGACACCATATATTTT
CASSSGGALDDTIYF
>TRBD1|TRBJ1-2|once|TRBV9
TGTGCCAGCAGCGTAGTCCCGGGGACAGGGGAAAGGGTTACCTTC
CASSVVPGTGERVTF
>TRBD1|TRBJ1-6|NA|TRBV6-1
TGTGCCAGCACTGACAGGGGGCCAAGCTCCTATAATTCACCCCTCCACTTT
CASTDRGPSSYNSPLHF
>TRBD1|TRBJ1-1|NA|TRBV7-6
TGTGCCAGCAGTCCAAAGACAGGGGGCGGCACTGAAGCTTTCTTT
CASSPKTGGGTEAFF
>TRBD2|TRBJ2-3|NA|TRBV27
TGTGCCAGCAGTTTAAAGGCGGGGGGGAGCACAGATACGCAGTATTTT
CASSLKAGGSTDTQYF
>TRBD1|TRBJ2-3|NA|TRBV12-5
TGTGCTAGTGGCCCCGGACAGGGGTTGACAGATACGCAGTATTTT
CASGPGQGLTDTQYF
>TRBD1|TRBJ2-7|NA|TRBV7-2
TGTGCCAGCAGCTGGGGGACAGGGTTCTACGAGCAGTACTTC
CASSWGTGFYEQYF